Listed here are 30 T cell receptor beta chains from one sample, sequenced in a study of response to subunit inactivated influenza vaccine. TCRdb reprocessed the RT-PCR reads with MiXCR, giving one entry per CDR3 protein. The table records about 190,000 distinct CDR3 sequences, approximately 15% of them present only once. Sample: CD8+ T cells sorted from PBMCs, taken roughly 5 days after vaccination. Every receptor here comes from a man aged 50 to 59 who received an inactivated influenza vaccine.

The chain has TRBV7-9 and TRBJ2-1; TRBD1 matches at 8 bases. The CDR3 totals 14 residues. V gave up 1 base and J gave up 9 bases; unmatched junction bases: 5. Germline lookup yields CDR1 SEHNR and CDR2 FQNEAQ (reference sequence). The CDR3 DNA is TGTGCCAGCAGCTTAGGTGGGACAGGTGGTGAGCAGTTCTTC. It encodes CASSLGGTGGEQFF.

The V gene is TRBV20-1, the J gene TRBJ2-1, with TRBD2 matching over 15 bases. The CDR3 totals 17 residues. CDR1 is DFQATT, CDR2 SNEGSKA, per germline (reference sequence). Trimming cost V 6 bases and J 2 bases; bases outside gene matches: 8. The CDR3 loop reads CSAPGLAGGPAYNEQFF. CDR3 nucleotides: TGCAGTGCCCCGGGACTAGCGGGAGGCCCGGCCTACAATGAGCAGTTCTTC.

This clonotype was observed many times. The chain is built from TRBV6-1 and TRBJ2-7; 10 bases are a match to TRBD1. This CDR3 has 16 amino acids. V was clipped by 4 bases and J by 0 bases; unmatched bases: 6. Germline CDR1 is MNHNS and CDR2 is SASEGT. DNA of the CDR3: TGTGCCAGCAGTGCCTCGGACAGGGGGAGCTCCTACGAGCAGTACTTC. It codes for CASSASDRGSSYEQYF.

This clonotype appeared a few times. V gene TRBV12-3 or TRBV12-4 combines with J gene TRBJ2-1; TRBD2 matches at 8 bases. CDR3 length: 17 amino acids. Trimming at V came to 6 bases and at J to 1 base, leaving 11 bases not matched to a gene. DNA of the CDR3: TGTGCCAGCAGAGCAACGGTGAGCGGGGGTTCCTACAATGAGCAGTTCTTC. Its translation: CASRATVSGGSYNEQFF.

This clonotype was seen at least ten times. CDR3 coding DNA: TGTGCCAGCAGTTTAAAAGGCGGGGGGACCCCTGAGCAGTTCTTC. Amino acids: CASSLKGGGTPEQFF. The V call is TRBV27, the J call TRBJ2-1; 8 positions match TRBD2. V was clipped by 2 bases and J by 9 bases; unmatched bases: 9. Germline CDR1 is MNHEY and CDR2 is SMNVEV (reference sequence). The CDR3 sequence is 15 residues long.

There are many counts of this clonotype. The rearrangement links TRBV4-3 to TRBJ2-1; tentatively, D is TRBD2 (5 bases). The germline V gene has CDR1 LGHNA and CDR2 YSLEER. The CDR3 has 15 residues. Deletions cut 0 bases from V and 3 bases from J, with 9 bases between. CDR3 amino acids: CASSQDRGSYNEQFF. Written as DNA, the CDR3 is TGCGCCAGCAGCCAAGATCGGGGAAGCTACAATGAGCAGTTCTTC.

Details on this clonotype: This could be a read error, since a much larger clone is one nucleotide away. V and J are TRBV29-1 and TRBJ2-3, with 10 nucleotides matching TRBD2. There are 14 residues in the CDR3. With V trimmed by 3 bases and J by 1 base, 1 base remained unmatched. Germline CDR1 is SQVTM and CDR2 is ANQGSEA. This chain's CDR3 is CSVELAGGTDTQYF. DNA of the CDR3: TGCAGCGTTGAGCTAGCGGGGGGCACAGATACGCAGTATTTT.

This clonotype was observed a handful of times. The genes are TRBV2 and TRBJ2-1; the match to TRBD1 covers 10 bases. V gave up 7 bases and J gave up 4 bases; unmatched junction bases: 4. CDR1 and CDR2 from the germline V gene are SNHLY and FYNNEI. CDR3 length: 14 amino acids. The CDR3 reads CASNWDRGYNEQFF. CDR3 nucleotides: TGTGCCAGCAACTGGGACAGGGGATACAATGAGCAGTTCTTC.

The genes are TRBV5-6 and TRBJ2-2; 13 positions match TRBD2. Germline loops: CDR1 SGHDT, CDR2 YYEEEE. The V segment lost 4 bases and the J segment 7 bases; nucleotides outside the gene matches: 4. CDR3 length: 15 amino acids. The CDR3, as DNA: TGTGCCAGCAGCCGACTAGCGGGAGGAATCGGGGAGCTGTTTTTT. The encoded protein is CASSRLAGGIGELFF.

This clonotype was seen a few times. The chain has TRBV4-2 and TRBJ2-3; D not certain. Deletions cut 3 bases from V and 1 base from J, with 20 bases between. Germline V gives CDR1 LGHNA, CDR2 YNFKEQ. The CDR3 is made up of 18 amino acids. Written as DNA, the CDR3 is TGTGCCAGCAGCCAGACTGCCTCGGGTCTCTTCGGCACAGATACGCAGTATTTT. Its translation is CASSQTASGLFGTDTQYF.

The genes are TRBV3-1 and TRBJ2-7, with TRBD2 matching over 8 bases. This CDR3 comprises 14 residues. Germline values: CDR1 LGHDT, CDR2 YNNKEL (reference sequence). V was pared by 4 bases and J by 7 bases, with 9 bases of the junction left unmatched. The DNA of the CDR3 is TGTGCCAGCAGCCCCGGAGCTAGCGGGCCTGAGCAGTACTTC. It yields the protein CASSPGASGPEQYF.

This chain links TRBV15 with TRBJ2-7, with 8 bases lining up with TRBD2. This CDR3 contains 15 residues. Germline trimming cut 0 bases from V and 4 bases from J; bases unmatched to any gene: 5. Germline CDR1 and CDR2: LNHNV and YYDKDF (reference sequence). The CDR3 DNA reads as TGTGCCACCAGCAGAGAGCGAGCGGGGGAATACGAGCAGTACTTC. It specifies CATSRERAGEYEQYF. Full variable domain (outside the CDR3, taken from reference TRBV15 and TRBJ2-7): DAMVIQNPRYQVTQFGKPVTLSCSQTLNHNVMYWYQQKSSQAPKLLFHYYDKDFNNEADTPDNFQSRRPNTSFCFLDIRSPGLGDTAMYLCATSRERAGEYEQYFGPGTRLTVT.

This clonotype ranks as medium-sized (0.01 to 0.1%). The chain links TRBV5-6 to TRBJ2-2; perhaps TRBD2 as D (6 bases). This CDR3 spans 16 amino acids. CDR1 is SGHDT, CDR2 YYEEEE, per germline. The V end was cut by 2 bases, the J end by 3 bases, with 14 bases between. CDR3 amino acids: CASSFSEGTDTGELFF. The CDR3 nucleotides read TGTGCCAGCAGCTTCTCGGAGGGGACCGACACCGGGGAGCTGTTTTTT.

The chain joins TRBV27 to TRBJ2-5, with 8 bases that match TRBD1. Germline CDR1 reads MNHEY; CDR2 reads SMNVEV (reference sequence). V lost 3 bases, J lost 5 bases, and 8 bases stayed unmatched. The CDR3 length is 15 residues. The CDR3 DNA reads as TGTGCCAGCAGTTTCGGTCAGGGGGCGCATGAGACCCAGTACTTC. It is translated as CASSFGQGAHETQYF.

This clonotype was counted only a few times. The V and J genes are TRBV28 and TRBJ2-7, with a possible D match to TRBD2 (6 bases). Trimming left V 10 bases short and J 3 bases short, with 16 bases between. There are 13 residues in the CDR3. CDR1 and CDR2 from the germline V gene are MDHEN and SYDVKM. CDR3 residues: CATTEGGVYEQYF. The CDR3 region has the DNA TGTGCCACCACAGAAGGAGGGGTCTACGAGCAGTACTTC.

The rearrangement links TRBV2 to TRBJ2-3; no reliable D call. Trimming cost V 6 bases and J 2 bases, with 9 bases left between them. Germline lookup yields CDR1 SNHLY and CDR2 FYNNEI. This CDR3 has 13 amino acids. CDR3 nucleotides: TGTGCCAGCAGGCTGGGGTCCACAGATACGCAGTATTTT. Encoded protein: CASRLGSTDTQYF.

This sequence joins TRBV10-2 and TRBJ2-7; 7 positions agree with TRBD1. The CDR3 is 14 amino acids. Trimming removed 3 bases from V and 6 bases from J; junction bases left unmatched: 8. CDR1 and CDR2 (germline): WSHSY, SAAADI. CDR3 bases: TGCGCCAGCAGTGACAGGGGGAAAAGGGGCGAGCAGTACTTC. Translated: CASSDRGKRGEQYF.

This clonotype has ten or more counts. The chain joins TRBV29-1 to TRBJ2-7, with no clear D. Trimming cost V 3 bases and J 0 bases, with 9 bases left between them. Germline CDR1 reads SQVTM; CDR2 reads ANQGSEA. This CDR3 comprises 13 residues. CDR3 sequence (DNA): TGCAGCGTTGAGGGCGGAACCTCCTACGAGCAGTACTTC. It codes for CSVEGGTSYEQYF.

The chain couples TRBV29-1 to TRBJ2-5; TRBD2 is a possible D gene (6 bases). This CDR3 is 14 amino acids long. V was clipped by 3 bases and J by 5 bases, with 16 bases between them. Germline CDR1 SQVTM, CDR2 ANQGSEA. CDR3 amino acids: CSVDGGYGMETQYF. CDR3 nucleotides: TGCAGCGTTGATGGGGGGTACGGCATGGAGACCCAGTACTTC.

This clonotype has more than one count but fewer than ten. The genes are TRBV19 and TRBJ2-1; 12 bases line up with TRBD2. The germline gives CDR1 LNHDA, CDR2 SQIVND (reference sequence). The V segment lost 2 bases and the J segment 9 bases; nucleotides outside the gene matches: 5. This CDR3 is 15 amino acids long. The CDR3 sequence: CASSIMTSGSSEQFF. DNA for the CDR3: TGTGCCAGTAGTATAATGACTAGCGGGAGTAGTGAGCAGTTCTTC. The whole variable domain, filled in from reference TRBV19 and TRBJ2-1, reads DGGITQSPKYLFRKEGQNVTLSCEQNLNHDAMYWYRQDPGQGLRLIYYSQIVNDFQKGDIAEGYSVSREKKESFPLTVTSAQKNPTAFYLCASSIMTSGSSEQFFGPGTRLTVL.

The J gene is TRBJ2-1, the V gene TRBV4-1, with D maybe TRBD1 (5 bases). Germline lookup yields CDR1 MGHRA and CDR2 YSYEKL. Trimming removed 1 base from V and 0 bases from J, with 10 bases in between. There are 16 residues in the CDR3. The CDR3 reads CASSQVGPSSYNEQFF. The CDR3 bases are TGCGCCAGCAGCCAAGTGGGGCCGAGCTCCTACAATGAGCAGTTCTTC.

The chain is built from TRBV4-1 and TRBJ1-5; D gene unclear. The CDR3 contains 14 residues. Germline V gives CDR1 MGHRA, CDR2 YSYEKL. V was cut by 6 bases and J by 4 bases, with 13 bases left in between. CDR3 DNA: TGCGCCAGCAGTTACTTTATCGCAAATCAGCCCCAGCATTTT. Translated, it gives CASSYFIANQPQHF.

This chain joins TRBV4-1 and TRBJ1-1; 7 bases fit TRBD1. CDR3 size: 15 residues. Trimming removed 6 bases from V and 0 bases from J; junction bases left unmatched: 7. Germline V lookup: CDR1 MGHRA, CDR2 YSYEKL. CDR3 DNA sequence: TGCGCCAGCAGGTTCGGGACAGAGCTGAACACTGAAGCTTTCTTT. This sequence encodes CASRFGTELNTEAFF.

In its sample, this clonotype was seen a few times. The J gene is TRBJ2-1, the V gene TRBV11-2; maybe TRBD1 (5 bases). Trimming took 1 base from V and 8 from J, leaving 12 bases between them. The CDR3 sequence is 14 residues long. CDR1 is SGHAT, CDR2 FQNNGV, per germline. CDR3 nucleotide sequence: TGTGCCAGCAGCTTAGGTTGGACATCGGATGAGCAGTTCTTC. Translation: CASSLGWTSDEQFF.

V gene TRBV27 combines with J gene TRBJ2-7, with D perhaps given as TRBD1 or TRBD2 (5 bases each). The CDR3 contains 12 residues. Deletions cut 7 bases from V and 3 bases from J, with 10 bases between. CDR1 and CDR2 (germline): MNHEY, SMNVEV (reference sequence). CDR3 DNA: TGTGCCAGCAAAGGTGGGGGCTACGAGCAGTACTTC. It translates to CASKGGGYEQYF.

This clonotype was recorded a few times. V usage is TRBV6-5 and J usage is TRBJ1-2, with no clear D. The CDR3 covers 15 residues. From germline, CDR1 is MNHEY and CDR2 SVGAGI. Trimming took off 0 bases at V and 3 bases at J, with 11 bases between the two ends. DNA of the CDR3: TGTGCCAGCAGTTACTCAGAGGACGGAGACTATGGCTACACCTTC. This encodes CASSYSEDGDYGYTF.

The chain links TRBV12-3 or TRBV12-4 to TRBJ2-7; TRBD1 is a possible D gene (6 bases). V was cut by 6 bases and J by 3 bases, with 12 bases left in between. The CDR3 covers 13 residues. This chain's CDR3 is CASRDGQNYEQYF. As DNA, the CDR3 is TGTGCCAGCAGAGACGGACAGAACTACGAGCAGTACTTC.

This clonotype has ten or more counts. The chain employs TRBV29-1 and TRBJ2-2, with 8 bases that match TRBD1. Germline V gene data show CDR1 as SQVTM and CDR2 as ANQGSEA. The CDR3 has 16 amino acids. V lost 3 bases, J lost 1 base, and 7 bases stayed unmatched. The CDR3: CSVEYRGQGNTGELFF. The CDR3 DNA reads as TGCAGCGTTGAGTACCGAGGACAGGGGAACACCGGGGAGCTGTTTTTT.

V gene TRBV27 combines with J gene TRBJ1-5; D remains ambiguous. This CDR3 has 15 residues. Looked up from germline, CDR1 is MNHEY and CDR2 is SMNVEV (reference sequence). V was pared by 0 bases and J by 1 base, with 7 bases between. The CDR3 nucleotides read TGTGCCAGCAGTTTATCGAGATCGAGCAATCAGCCCCAGCATTTT. Encoded protein: CASSLSRSSNQPQHF.

The table lists this clonotype with a few counts. The chain combines TRBV12-3 or TRBV12-4 with TRBJ1-5, with D perhaps TRBD1 (5 bases). The CDR3 totals 14 residues. The V gene lost 6 bases and the J gene lost 4 bases, with 13 bases spanning the gap. The CDR3 region is CASSDDRPNQPQHF. Here the CDR3 DNA reads TGTGCCAGCAGCGACGACAGACCAAATCAGCCCCAGCATTTT.